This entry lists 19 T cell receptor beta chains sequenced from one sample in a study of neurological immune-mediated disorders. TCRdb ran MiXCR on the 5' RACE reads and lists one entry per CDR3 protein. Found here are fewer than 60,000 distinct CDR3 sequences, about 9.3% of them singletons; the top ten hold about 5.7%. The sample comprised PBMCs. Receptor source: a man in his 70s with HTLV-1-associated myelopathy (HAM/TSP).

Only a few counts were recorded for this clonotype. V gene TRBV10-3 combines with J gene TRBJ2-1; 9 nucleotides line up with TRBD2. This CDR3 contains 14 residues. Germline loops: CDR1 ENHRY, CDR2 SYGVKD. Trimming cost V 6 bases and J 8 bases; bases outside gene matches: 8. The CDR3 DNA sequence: TGTGCCATCAGCTTAGCGGGAGAAGGGGATGAGCAGTTCTTC. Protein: CAISLAGEGDEQFF.

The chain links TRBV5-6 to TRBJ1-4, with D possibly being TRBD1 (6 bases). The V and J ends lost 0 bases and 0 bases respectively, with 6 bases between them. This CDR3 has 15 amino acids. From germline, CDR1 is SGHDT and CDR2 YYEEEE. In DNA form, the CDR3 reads TGTGCCAGCAGCTTGGCAGGGGCAACTAATGAAAAACTGTTTTTT. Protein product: CASSLAGATNEKLFF.

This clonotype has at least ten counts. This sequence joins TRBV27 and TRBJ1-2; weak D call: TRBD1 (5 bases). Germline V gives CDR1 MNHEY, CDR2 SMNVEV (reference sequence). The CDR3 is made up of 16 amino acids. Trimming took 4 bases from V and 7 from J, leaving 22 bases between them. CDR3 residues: CASSSLDTGTDFGYTF. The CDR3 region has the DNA TGTGCCAGCAGTTCACTAGACACCGGGACTGATTTTGGCTACACCTTC.

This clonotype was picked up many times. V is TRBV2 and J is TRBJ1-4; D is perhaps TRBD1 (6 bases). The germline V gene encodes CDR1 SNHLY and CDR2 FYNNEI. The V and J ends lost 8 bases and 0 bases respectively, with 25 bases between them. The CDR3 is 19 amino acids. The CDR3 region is CASESSKGGGGATNEKLFF. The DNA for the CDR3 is TGTGCCAGCGAATCGAGCAAGGGGGGGGGAGGTGCAACTAATGAAAAACTGTTTTTT.

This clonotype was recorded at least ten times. The CDR3 DNA is TGTGCCAGCAGGAGGACGGGAGACAATGAGCAGTTCTTC. Residues: CASRRTGDNEQFF. V and J are TRBV5-5 and TRBJ2-1, with D maybe TRBD2 (6 bases). Germline CDR1 and CDR2: SGHKS and YYEKEE (reference sequence). Trimming cost V 5 bases and J 5 bases, with 11 bases left between them. The CDR3 length is 13 residues.

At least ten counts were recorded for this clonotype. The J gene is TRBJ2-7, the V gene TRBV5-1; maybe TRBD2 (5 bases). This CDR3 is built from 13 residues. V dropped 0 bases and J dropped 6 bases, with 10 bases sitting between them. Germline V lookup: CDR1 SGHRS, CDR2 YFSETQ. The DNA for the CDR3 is TGCGCCAGCAGCTTGGGAGGAGGCACCGAGCAGTACTTC. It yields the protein CASSLGGGTEQYF.

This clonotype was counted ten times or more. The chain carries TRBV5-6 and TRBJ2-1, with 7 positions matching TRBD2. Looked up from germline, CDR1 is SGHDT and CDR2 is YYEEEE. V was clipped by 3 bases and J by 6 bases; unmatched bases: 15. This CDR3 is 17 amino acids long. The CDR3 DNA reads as TGTGCCAGCAGCTATGCGAGCGGGAACGGTGGTGGCAATGAGCAGTTCTTC. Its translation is CASSYASGNGGGNEQFF.

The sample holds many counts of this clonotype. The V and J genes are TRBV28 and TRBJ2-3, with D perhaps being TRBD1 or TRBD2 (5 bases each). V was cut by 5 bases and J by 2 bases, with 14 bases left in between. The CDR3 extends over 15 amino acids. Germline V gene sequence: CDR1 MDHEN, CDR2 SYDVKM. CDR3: CASSTPGRLTDTQYF. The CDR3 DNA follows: TGTGCCAGCAGTACACCGGGACGTCTCACAGATACGCAGTATTTT.

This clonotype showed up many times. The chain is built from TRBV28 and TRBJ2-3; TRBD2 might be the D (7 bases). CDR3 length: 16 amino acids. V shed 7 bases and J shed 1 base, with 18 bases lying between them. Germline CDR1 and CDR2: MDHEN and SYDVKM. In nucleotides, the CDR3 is TGTGCCAGCACCCTTGGGGGGGGCCCCCGCACAGATACGCAGTATTTT. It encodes CASTLGGGPRTDTQYF.

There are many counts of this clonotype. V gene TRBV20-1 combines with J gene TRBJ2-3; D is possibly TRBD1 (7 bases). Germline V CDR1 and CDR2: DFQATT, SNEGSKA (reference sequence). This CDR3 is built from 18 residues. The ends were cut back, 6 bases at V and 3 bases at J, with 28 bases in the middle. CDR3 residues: CSAPMGGQRRVVTDTQYF. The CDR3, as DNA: TGCAGTGCCCCGATGGGGGGACAGCGGCGGGTGGTGACAGATACGCAGTATTTT.

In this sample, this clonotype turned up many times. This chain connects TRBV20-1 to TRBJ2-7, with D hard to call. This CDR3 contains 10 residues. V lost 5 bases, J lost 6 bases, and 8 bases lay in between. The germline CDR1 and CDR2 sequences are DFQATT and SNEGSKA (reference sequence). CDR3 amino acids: CSAPEREQYF. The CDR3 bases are TGCAGTGCTCCTGAACGCGAGCAGTACTTC.

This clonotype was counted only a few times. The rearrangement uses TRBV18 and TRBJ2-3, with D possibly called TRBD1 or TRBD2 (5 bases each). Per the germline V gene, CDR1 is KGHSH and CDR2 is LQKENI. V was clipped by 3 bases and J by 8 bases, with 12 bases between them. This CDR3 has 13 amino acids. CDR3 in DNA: TGTGCCAGCTCACCCTACTCCGGGACTACGCAGTATTTT. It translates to CASSPYSGTTQYF.

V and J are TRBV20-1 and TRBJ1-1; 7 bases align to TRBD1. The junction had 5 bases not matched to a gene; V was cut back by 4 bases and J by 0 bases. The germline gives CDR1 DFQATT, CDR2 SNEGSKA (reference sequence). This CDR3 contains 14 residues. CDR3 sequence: CSAIQGVVNTEAFF. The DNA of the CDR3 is TGCAGTGCTATTCAGGGGGTTGTGAACACTGAAGCTTTCTTT.

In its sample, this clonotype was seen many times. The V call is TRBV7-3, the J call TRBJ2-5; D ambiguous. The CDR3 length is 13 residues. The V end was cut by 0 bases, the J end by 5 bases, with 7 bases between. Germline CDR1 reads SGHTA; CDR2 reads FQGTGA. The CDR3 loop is CASSLTFGETQYF. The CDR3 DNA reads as TGTGCCAGCAGCTTAACATTCGGGGAGACCCAGTACTTC.

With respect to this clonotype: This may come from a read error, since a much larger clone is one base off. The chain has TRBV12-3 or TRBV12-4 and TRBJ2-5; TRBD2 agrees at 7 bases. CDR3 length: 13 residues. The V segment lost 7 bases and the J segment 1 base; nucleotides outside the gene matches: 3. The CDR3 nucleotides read TGTGCCAGCAACCGGGAGGTCCAAGAGACCCAGTACTTC. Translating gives CASNREVQETQYF.

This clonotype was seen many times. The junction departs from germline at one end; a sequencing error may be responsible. Here the CDR3 DNA reads TGTGCCAGCAGTTACTCCCTCCCAGCCACCCGGGAGCTGTTTTTT. This encodes CASSYSLPATRELFF. This chain uses TRBV6-5 with TRBJ2-2; D ambiguous. Germline V gene data show CDR1 as MNHEY and CDR2 as SVGAGI. The CDR3 is 15 residues long.

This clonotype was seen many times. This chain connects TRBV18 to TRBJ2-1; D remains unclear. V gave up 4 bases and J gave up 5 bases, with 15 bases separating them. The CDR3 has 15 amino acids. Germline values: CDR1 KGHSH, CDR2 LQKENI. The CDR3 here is CASSLRLQRHNEQFF. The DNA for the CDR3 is TGTGCCAGCTCACTCAGGCTACAGAGACACAATGAGCAGTTCTTC.

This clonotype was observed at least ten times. DNA of the CDR3: TGTGCCATCAGTGATCAGGGACGAGTGAACGAGCAGTACTTC. Translated: CAISDQGRVNEQYF. The chain uses TRBV10-3 and TRBJ2-7, with D perhaps assigned TRBD1 or TRBD2 (5 bases each). This CDR3 has 14 residues. V was shortened by 3 bases and J by 5 bases, with 14 bases between the two germline ends. Germline CDR1 reads ENHRY; CDR2 reads SYGVKD.

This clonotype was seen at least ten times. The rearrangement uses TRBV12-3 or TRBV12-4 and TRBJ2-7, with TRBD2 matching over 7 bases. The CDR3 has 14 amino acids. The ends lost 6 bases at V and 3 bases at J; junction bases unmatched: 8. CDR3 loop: CASSPGRPLYEQYF. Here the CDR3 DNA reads TGTGCCAGCAGCCCCGGGAGGCCGCTCTACGAGCAGTACTTC.